The TCR beta chain under discussion was sequenced for a study of T cells after yellow fever vaccination. General study findings and limits: Researchers cautioned that FACS-sorted repertoires could harbor abundant clonotypes contaminating from the bulk population. Secondary responses were weaker yet peaked faster, day 5 versus 15. Once the booster was given, most primary-vaccination clones reappeared, at approximately 97% for CD4 and roughly 86% for CD8.

Via MiXCR, TCRdb re-called the 5' RACE reads, giving one row per CDR3 protein. The sample lists about 120,000 distinct CDR3 sequences, roughly 15% occurring once. CDR3 length: 13 residues. V was clipped by 5 bases and J by 9 bases, with 17 bases between them. About this clonotype itself: What it recognizes is unknown.

The rearrangement links TRBV12-3 or TRBV12-4 to TRBJ2-7, with D possibly being TRBD1 (5 bases). Specimen: CD8+ T cells sorted from PBMCs, collected 5 days after the yellow fever booster vaccination. The receptor comes from a man younger than 35 who received the YFV17D yellow fever vaccine. CDR3 in amino acids: CASSQTNGHRQYF. CDR3 nucleotide sequence: TGTGCCAGCAGTCAGACGAACGGACACCGGCAGTACTTC.